A single sample is the source of the 25 T cell receptor beta chains below, sequenced in a study of blood T cell repertoires in COVID-19. This table comes from immunoSEQ multiplex PCR, and its TCRdb copy is limited to in-frame clones, with some not included. This sample carries roughly 410,000 clones, around 91% of them seen once, and the ten largest clones take approximately 1.5%. The sequenced sample consisted of peripheral blood. All receptors derive from a woman in her thirties or forties with COVID-19, enrolled during active disease.

This CDR3 reads CASSLSSGGYTGELFF. CDR3 bases: TGTGCCAGCAGCTTAAGTAGCGGGGGGTACACCGGGGAGCTGTTTTTT. V gene TRBV7-2 combines with J gene TRBJ2-2; 10 nucleotides align to TRBD2. The CDR3 spans 16 residues. V gave up 2 bases and J gave up 3 bases; unmatched junction bases: 3. The V gene's germline CDR1 is SGHTA and CDR2 FQGNSA.

Worth noting for this clone: A read error may account for a junction end that differs from germline. V gene TRBV30 combines with J gene TRBJ2-3, with 9 nucleotides matching TRBD1. The CDR3 is 15 amino acids. Germline lookup yields CDR1 GTSNPN and CDR2 SVGIG (reference sequence). The CDR3 DNA reads TGTGCCTGGGGTGTAACAGGGGGCCTCACAGATACGCAGTATTTT. This encodes CAWGVTGGLTDTQYF. The variable domain in full, with the rest retrieved from reference TRBV30 and TRBJ2-3, is SQTIHQWPATLVQPVGSPLSLECTVEGTSNPNLYWYRQAAGRGLQLLFYSVGIGQISSEVPQNLSASRPQDRQFILSSKKLLLSDSGFYLCAWGVTGGLTDTQYFGPGTRLTVL.

The genes are TRBV7-8 and TRBJ2-1, with 12 bases fitting TRBD2. Per germline, CDR1 SGHVS and CDR2 FQNEAQ. Trimming removed 1 base from V and 4 bases from J; junction bases left unmatched: 5. The CDR3 loop spans 17 amino acids. This CDR3 reads CASSLGGTSGRYNEQFF. The CDR3 nucleotides read TGTGCCAGCAGCTTAGGGGGTACTAGCGGGAGGTACAATGAGCAGTTCTTC.

This sequence joins TRBV4-2 and TRBJ1-1; weak D call: TRBD1 (5 bases). Per the germline V gene, CDR1 is LGHNA and CDR2 is YNFKEQ. V lost 2 bases and J 0 bases, leaving 10 bases between the germline ends. This CDR3 spans 15 amino acids. In DNA, the CDR3 is TGTGCCAGCAGCCAAAGGGGCAGGGTGAACACTGAAGCTTTCTTT. Its protein is CASSQRGRVNTEAFF.

This chain uses TRBV28 with TRBJ2-3, with a possible D match to TRBD2 (6 bases). Per the germline V gene, CDR1 is MDHEN and CDR2 is SYDVKM. V lost 3 bases and J lost 5, with 15 bases in between. The CDR3 length is 15 residues. This CDR3 is CASSFSVRGIDTQYF. The CDR3 DNA reads as TGTGCCAGCAGTTTCTCTGTGCGGGGTATAGATACGCAGTATTTT.

The J gene is TRBJ2-3, the V gene TRBV7-9, with a tentative D call TRBD1 (6 bases). Germline assignment: CDR1 SEHNR and CDR2 FQNEAQ (reference sequence). Trimming removed 3 bases at V and 2 bases at J, with 12 bases between. The CDR3 runs 15 residues. DNA of the CDR3: TGTGCCAGCAGCTTGCTAAGGGGGACCACAGATACGCAGTATTTT. Amino acid sequence: CASSLLRGTTDTQYF.

This clone was seen a handful of times. The chain uses TRBV5-1 and TRBJ2-1; TRBD1 matches 9 bases. With 4 bases clipped from V and 4 bases from J, the junction kept 6 bases outside the gene matches. CDR3 length: 15 amino acids. Germline CDR1 SGHRS, CDR2 YFSETQ. The CDR3 DNA reads TGCGCCAGCAGCACCCGACAGGGGGATTACAATGAGCAGTTCTTC. It yields the protein CASSTRQGDYNEQFF.

The V call is TRBV5-1, the J call TRBJ1-1; the match to TRBD1 covers 8 bases. V lost 2 bases and J lost 5; bases outside the gene matches: 5. Germline loops: CDR1 SGHRS, CDR2 YFSETQ. The CDR3 has 14 residues. This CDR3 is CASSFGQGRTEAFF. CDR3 DNA: TGCGCCAGCAGCTTTGGACAGGGCAGGACTGAAGCTTTCTTT.

This chain joins TRBV6-5 and TRBJ2-7; D is perhaps TRBD2 (6 bases). CDR1 MNHEY and CDR2 SVGAGI come from the germline V gene. Trimming shortened V by 6 bases and J by 5 bases, and 20 bases separated the two germline ends. The CDR3 is 15 residues long. The chain's CDR3 is CASRVTGLHYHEQYF. CDR3 nucleotides: TGTGCCAGCAGAGTTACGGGACTCCACTACCACGAGCAGTACTTC.

In its sample, this clone was seen a few times. V and J are TRBV7-3 and TRBJ2-7; 7 bases are a match to TRBD2. J lost 7 bases, V lost 2 bases, and 5 bases had no gene match. This CDR3 is built from 13 residues. The germline gives CDR1 SGHTA, CDR2 FQGTGA. The CDR3 DNA sequence: TGTGCCAGCAGCTTAGACTCGGGGGGTGAGCAGTACTTC. Its translation: CASSLDSGGEQYF.

The chain joins TRBV30 to TRBJ1-6, with D hard to call. From germline, CDR1 is GTSNPN and CDR2 SVGIG (reference sequence). This CDR3 region has 15 residues. The V end lost 3 bases, the J end lost 8 bases, and 17 bases lay between the germline ends. The CDR3 DNA reads TGTGCCTGGAGCCGAAGTCGGAGGGCGGATTCACCCCTCCACTTT. This gives the protein CAWSRSRRADSPLHF.

This clone was observed a few times. The genes are TRBV2 and TRBJ2-2; TRBD2 aligns across 12 bases. Germline-derived CDR1 and CDR2 are SNHLY and FYNNEI. The CDR3 runs 13 residues. The V gene end was trimmed by 8 bases and the J gene end by 5 bases; junction bases not matched to a gene: 0. The DNA of the CDR3 is TGTGCCAGCGGGACTAGCGGGACCGGGGAGCTGTTTTTT. Translation gives CASGTSGTGELFF.

The gene calls are TRBV5-6 and TRBJ2-7; a weak D match, TRBD2 (5 bases). Trimming shortened V by 4 bases and J by 3 bases, and 17 bases separated the two germline ends. The CDR3 runs to 15 residues. Germline CDR1 SGHDT, CDR2 YYEEEE. Written as DNA, the CDR3 is TGTGCCAGCAGCCCCGGGGTTACCTTAGGCTACGAGCAGTACTTC. It codes for CASSPGVTLGYEQYF.

The chain links TRBV6-2 or TRBV6-3 to TRBJ2-1; 10 nucleotides line up with TRBD2. This CDR3 is 18 amino acids long. Germline-derived CDR1 and CDR2 are MNHEY and SVGEGT. The trim removed 4 bases at V and 1 base at J, leaving 10 bases unmatched. Written as DNA, the CDR3 is TGTGCCAGCAGTTTCATTACTTCTAGCGGGAGATCCTACAATGAGCAGTTCTTC. Translation gives CASSFITSSGRSYNEQFF.

The chain carries TRBV28 and TRBJ2-1; 9 bases fit TRBD2. V was pared by 7 bases and J by 8 bases, with 18 bases of the junction left unmatched. Per the germline V gene, CDR1 is MDHEN and CDR2 is SYDVKM. The CDR3 consists of 17 residues. The CDR3 region is CASNSRAGGYWRYEQFF. The DNA for the CDR3 is TGTGCCAGCAATAGTCGCGCGGGAGGGTATTGGAGGTATGAGCAGTTCTTC.

This chain uses TRBV4-1 with TRBJ1-4; D is possibly TRBD1 (6 bases). This CDR3 contains 16 residues. V gave up 3 bases and J gave up 4 bases, with 15 bases separating them. Germline V gene sequence: CDR1 MGHRA, CDR2 YSYEKL. The CDR3 DNA reads TGCGCCAGCAGCCAGATCTGGGGGCCCAATAATGAAAAACTGTTTTTT. Protein product: CASSQIWGPNNEKLFF.

The chain recombines TRBV6-6 with TRBJ2-1, with 12 bases identical to TRBD2. The CDR3 spans 18 residues. V shed 5 bases, J shed 3 bases, and the junction held 11 bases outside the gene matches. The germline gives CDR1 MNHNY, CDR2 SVGAGI (reference sequence). CDR3 residues: CASSPYLTSGRVYNEQFF. CDR3 DNA sequence: TGTGCCAGCAGTCCCTACCTGACTAGCGGGAGAGTCTACAATGAGCAGTTCTTC.

This clone was picked up a small number of times. J is TRBJ2-1 and V is TRBV5-4; D is possibly TRBD1 (7 bases). Germline V gene lookup returns CDR1 SGHNT and CDR2 YYREEE (reference sequence). The CDR3 is 15 residues long. Trimming stripped 2 bases from V and 7 bases from J, with 16 bases between. CDR3 residues: CASSFGGGPLNEQFF. The CDR3 nucleotides are TGTGCCAGCAGCTTTGGAGGGGGCCCCTTGAATGAGCAGTTCTTC.

The chain is built from TRBV7-9 and TRBJ2-1, with 13 nucleotides matching TRBD2. The V and J ends lost 6 bases and 0 bases, in that order; junction bases with no gene match: 11. The CDR3 totals 19 residues. From germline, CDR1 is SEHNR and CDR2 FQNEAQ (reference sequence). Here the CDR3 reads CASRWTSGGTHSSYNEQFF. In nucleotides, the CDR3 is TGTGCCAGCAGGTGGACTAGCGGGGGTACTCACAGCTCCTACAATGAGCAGTTCTTC.

The sample holds one count of this clone. V is TRBV9 and J is TRBJ1-3; maybe TRBD1 (6 bases). Germline CDR1 and CDR2: SGDLS and YYNGEE. This CDR3 has 15 residues. V was shortened by 4 bases and J by 0 bases, with 11 bases between the two germline ends. CDR3 bases: TGTGCCAGCAGCCTCCTGGACAGCTCTGGAAACACCATATATTTT. As protein: CASSLLDSSGNTIYF.

The chain couples TRBV11-2 to TRBJ2-3; 9 bases line up with TRBD2. Germline CDR1 and CDR2: SGHAT and FQNNGV. With 4 bases clipped from V and 5 bases from J, the junction kept 7 bases outside the gene matches. This CDR3 has 15 amino acids. The CDR3 region has the DNA TGTGCCAGCAGCTCAACGCGGGAGGGGCGAGATACGCAGTATTTT. Residues: CASSSTREGRDTQYF.

This clone was observed once. The chain is built from TRBV5-1 and TRBJ1-1; 8 nucleotides line up with TRBD1. The CDR3 consists of 13 residues. The trim removed 5 bases at V and 1 base at J, leaving 1 base unmatched. Germline V lookup: CDR1 SGHRS, CDR2 YFSETQ. CDR3 region: CASRTGGNTEAFF. CDR3 coding DNA: TGCGCCAGCAGAACAGGGGGGAACACTGAAGCTTTCTTT. Full variable domain (remainder filled in from reference TRBV5-1 and TRBJ1-1): KAGVTQTPRYLIKTRGQQVTLSCSPISGHRSVSWYQQTPGQGLQFLFEYFSETQRNKGNFPGRFSGRQFSNSRSEMNVSTLELGDSALYLCASRTGGNTEAFFGQGTRLTVV.

This chain links TRBV5-1 with TRBJ1-4, with D possibly being TRBD1 (5 bases). In germline, CDR1 is SGHRS, CDR2 YFSETQ. This CDR3 comprises 16 residues. V shed 4 bases and J shed 3 bases, with 16 bases lying between them. Written as DNA, the CDR3 is TGCGCCAGCAGCCCTGGCGGCCTAGGGGCTAATGAAAAACTGTTTTTT. As protein: CASSPGGLGANEKLFF. The whole variable domain, remainder taken from reference TRBV5-1 and TRBJ1-4, is KAGVTQTPRYLIKTRGQQVTLSCSPISGHRSVSWYQQTPGQGLQFLFEYFSETQRNKGNFPGRFSGRQFSNSRSEMNVSTLELGDSALYLCASSPGGLGANEKLFFGSGTQLSVL.

The rearrangement links TRBV12-3 or TRBV12-4 to TRBJ2-7; 9 bases match TRBD1. After removal of 3 bases from V and 5 bases from J, the junction contained 2 bases not matched to a gene. The CDR3 is 13 amino acids. The CDR3 protein is CASSLDRGHEQYF. CDR3 bases: TGTGCCAGCAGTTTGGACAGGGGTCACGAGCAGTACTTC.

The rearrangement links TRBV28 to TRBJ1-2, with 7 bases identical to TRBD1. This CDR3 has 15 amino acids. Germline V CDR1 and CDR2: MDHEN, SYDVKM. V was clipped by 5 bases and J by 3 bases; unmatched bases: 9. For the CDR3, the DNA is TGTGCCAGCAGTCCCCCGACAGGGCTTTACTATGGCTACACCTTC. Translating gives CASSPPTGLYYGYTF.